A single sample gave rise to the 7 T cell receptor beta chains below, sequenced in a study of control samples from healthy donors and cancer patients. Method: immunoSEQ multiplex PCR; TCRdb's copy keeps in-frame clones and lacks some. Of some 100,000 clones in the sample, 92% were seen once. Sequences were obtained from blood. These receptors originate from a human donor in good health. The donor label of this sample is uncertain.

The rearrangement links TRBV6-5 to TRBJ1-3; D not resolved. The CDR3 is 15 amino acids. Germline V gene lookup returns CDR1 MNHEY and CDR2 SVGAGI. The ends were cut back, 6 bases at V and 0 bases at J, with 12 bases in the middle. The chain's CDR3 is CASSQAQSSGNTIYF. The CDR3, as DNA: TGTGCCAGCAGCCAAGCTCAGAGCTCTGGAAACACCATATATTTT.

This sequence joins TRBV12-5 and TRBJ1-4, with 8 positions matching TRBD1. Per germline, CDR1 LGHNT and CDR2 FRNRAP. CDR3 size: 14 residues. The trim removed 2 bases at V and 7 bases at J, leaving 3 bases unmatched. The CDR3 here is CASGLQGAGEKLFF. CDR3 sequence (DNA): TGTGCTAGTGGTTTGCAGGGGGCAGGTGAAAAACTGTTTTTT.

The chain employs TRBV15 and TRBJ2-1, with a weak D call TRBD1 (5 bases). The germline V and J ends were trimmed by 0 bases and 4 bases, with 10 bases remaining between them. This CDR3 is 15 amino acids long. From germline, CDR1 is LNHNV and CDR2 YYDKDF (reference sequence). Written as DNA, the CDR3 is TGTGCCACCAGCAGAGATTTGGACACTTACAATGAGCAGTTCTTC. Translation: CATSRDLDTYNEQFF.

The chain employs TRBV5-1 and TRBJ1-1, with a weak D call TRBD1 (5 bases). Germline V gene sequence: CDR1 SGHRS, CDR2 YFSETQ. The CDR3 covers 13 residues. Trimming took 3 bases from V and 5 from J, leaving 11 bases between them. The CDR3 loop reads CASSWDRRTEAFF. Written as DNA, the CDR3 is TGCGCCAGCAGCTGGGACCGACGGACTGAAGCTTTCTTT.

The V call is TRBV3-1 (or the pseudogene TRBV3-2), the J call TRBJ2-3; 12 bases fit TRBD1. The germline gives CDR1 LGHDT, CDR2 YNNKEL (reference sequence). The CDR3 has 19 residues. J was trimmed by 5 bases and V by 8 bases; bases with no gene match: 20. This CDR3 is CASGNYFVRDRGQIDTQYF. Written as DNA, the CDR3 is TGTGCCAGCGGCAACTACTTTGTGCGGGACAGGGGGCAAATAGATACGCAGTATTTT.

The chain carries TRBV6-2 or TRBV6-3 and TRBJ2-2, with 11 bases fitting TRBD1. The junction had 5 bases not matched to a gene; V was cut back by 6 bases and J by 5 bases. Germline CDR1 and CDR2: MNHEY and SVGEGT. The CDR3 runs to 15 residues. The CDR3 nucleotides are TGTGCCAGCAGCGGACAGGGGGCATGGACCGGGGAGCTGTTTTTT. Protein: CASSGQGAWTGELFF.

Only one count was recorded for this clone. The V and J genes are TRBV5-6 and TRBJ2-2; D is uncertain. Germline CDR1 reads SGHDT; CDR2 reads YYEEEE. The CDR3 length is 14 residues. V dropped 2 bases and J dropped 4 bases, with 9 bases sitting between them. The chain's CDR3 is CASSFGVGTGELFF. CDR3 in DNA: TGTGCCAGCAGCTTTGGGGTTGGCACCGGGGAGCTGTTTTTT.